The 17 T cell receptor beta chains below all came from one sample that was sequenced in a study of breast tumors, draining lymph nodes, adjacent tissues. In TCRdb, the multiplex PCR reads were re-called with MiXCR into one record per CDR3 protein. The table records approximately 250,000 distinct CDR3 sequences, less than 35% of them present only once. The lymph nodes were axillary draining lymph nodes from breast cancer patients. The sample consisted of axillary lymph node tissue. The receptor source for this set is a female donor with breast cancer. Some clones in this sample may be carry-over from other donors' samples.

Concerning this clonotype itself: The DNA is left out, because the CDR3 cannot be placed on it with certainty; the CDR3 is given as TCRdb lists it. The genes are TRBV4-1 and TRBJ2-2; TRBD1, the table's D call, lacks a check against the DNA. Germline CDR1 is MGHRA and CDR2 is YSYEKL. The CDR3 contains 17 residues when both ends are counted. The CDR3 reads CASSQGQGEQYFGELFF.

J is TRBJ1-2 and V is TRBV20-1; 10 bases map to TRBD1. CDR3 length: 14 amino acids. Germline V gives CDR1 DFQATT, CDR2 SNEGSKA (reference sequence). V lost 6 bases to trimming and J lost 6 bases; unmatched junction nucleotides: 10. The CDR3 DNA sequence: TGCAGTGCGAATCCCGGGACAGGGGATGATGGCTACACCTTC. Protein sequence: CSANPGTGDDGYTF.

As to this clonotype: The junction departs from germline at one end; a sequencing error may be responsible. This sequence joins TRBV7-3 and TRBJ1-6; D not resolved. The CDR3 consists of 8 residues. Germline V gene sequence: CDR1 SGHTA, CDR2 FQGTGA. The CDR3 DNA reads TGTGCCAGCAGCTTAACGTTTTGG. This translates into CASSLTFW.

This clonotype was observed a few times. The rearrangement uses TRBV3-1 and TRBJ2-7, with D possibly being TRBD1 (5 bases). Per germline, CDR1 LGHDT and CDR2 YNNKEL (reference sequence). The CDR3 covers 17 residues. Trimming removed 3 bases from V and 4 bases from J, with 22 bases in between. The CDR3 DNA follows: TGTGCCAGCAGCCAGACAAGACGAGAGGTGGGGCCATACGAGCAGTACTTC. This codes for CASSQTRREVGPYEQYF.

This clonotype was counted ten times or more. The chain has TRBV20-1 and TRBJ1-2, with D perhaps TRBD1 (5 bases). This CDR3 is 18 amino acids long. V lost 1 base to trimming and J lost 2 bases, with 23 bases between them. CDR1 is DFQATT, CDR2 SNEGSKA, per germline (reference sequence). DNA of the CDR3: TGCAGTGCTAGAGTCCATCCCTGGCGACCAGGGCCAAACTATGGCTACACCTTC. This encodes CSARVHPWRPGPNYGYTF.

The chain links TRBV2 to TRBJ1-4; no firm D call. V lost 7 bases and J lost 0, with 9 bases in between. This CDR3 has 14 residues. Germline V gives CDR1 SNHLY, CDR2 FYNNEI. CDR3 in DNA: TGTGCCAGCACGCAGTCTGCAACTAATGAAAAACTGTTTTTT. Translated: CASTQSATNEKLFF.

This clonotype appeared many times. The chain has TRBV5-8 and TRBJ2-5; D is possibly TRBD1 (5 bases). Germline assignment: CDR1 SGHTS and CDR2 YDEGEE. The CDR3 contains 14 residues. V was shortened by 2 bases and J by 5 bases, with 13 bases between the two germline ends. CDR3 in DNA: TGTGCCAGCAGCTTCACAGGTGCTGGGGAGACCCAGTACTTC. This codes for CASSFTGAGETQYF. The full variable domain, completed using reference TRBV5-8 and TRBJ2-5, is EAGVTQSPTHLIKTRGQQATLRCSPISGHTSVYWYQQALGLGLQFLLWYDEGEERNRGNFPPRFSGRQFPNYSSELNVNALELEDSALYLCASSFTGAGETQYFGPGTRLLVL.

This clonotype was seen at least ten times. The CDR3 region has the DNA TGCAGTGCTTCCCCTTTTAGGGGCGGGCAAAACTACGAGCAGTACTTC. As protein: CSASPFRGGQNYEQYF. The V and J genes are TRBV20-1 and TRBJ2-7; perhaps D is TRBD1 or TRBD2 (5 bases each). V lost 5 bases to trimming and J lost 3 bases, with 23 bases between them. There are 16 residues in the CDR3. The germline V gene has CDR1 DFQATT and CDR2 SNEGSKA (reference sequence).

The rearrangement links TRBV19 to TRBJ2-3, with D unclear. The V gene lost 1 base and the J gene lost 3 bases, with 8 bases spanning the gap. There are 14 residues in the CDR3. Germline lookup yields CDR1 LNHDA and CDR2 SQIVND (reference sequence). The CDR3 DNA follows: TGTGCCAGTAGTATAGGGGCCGAGACAGATACGCAGTATTTT. Translating gives CASSIGAETDTQYF.

The genes are TRBV6-5 and TRBJ1-3; D may be TRBD1 (5 bases). The CDR3 is made up of 15 amino acids. Germline V gene sequence: CDR1 MNHEY, CDR2 SVGAGI. Trimming left V 8 bases short and J 1 base short, with 15 bases between. In DNA, the CDR3 is TGTGCCAGCGGGGACCCAGGGCGTTCTGGAAACACCATATATTTT. This sequence encodes CASGDPGRSGNTIYF.

The V gene is TRBV6-6, the J gene TRBJ1-5, with a possible D match to TRBD1 (5 bases). V lost 8 bases and J lost 0, with 14 bases in between. Germline-derived CDR1 and CDR2 are MNHNY and SVGAGI (reference sequence). The CDR3 runs to 15 residues. CDR3 in DNA: TGTGCCAGCGCTTCGGGGGGGAATAGCAATCAGCCCCAGCATTTT. Protein product: CASASGGNSNQPQHF.

The chain carries TRBV6-6 and TRBJ2-7; tentative D call: TRBD1 (5 bases). CDR1 and CDR2 from the germline V gene are MNHNY and SVGAGI (reference sequence). Trimming shortened V by 6 bases and J by 6 bases, and 12 bases separated the two germline ends. The CDR3 is 12 residues long. The CDR3 bases are TGTGCCAGCAGCCCGGTAGGGGTCGAGCAGTACTTC. Its protein product is CASSPVGVEQYF.

This clonotype occurred many times. The rearrangement uses TRBV19 and TRBJ1-4; D unclear. Deletions cut 9 bases from V and 8 bases from J, with 10 bases between. Germline CDR1 reads LNHDA; CDR2 reads SQIVND (reference sequence). The CDR3 covers 11 residues. DNA for the CDR3: TGTGCCAGCTTTTGGAGGGAAAAACTGTTTTTT. It encodes CASFWREKLFF.

The gene calls are TRBV3-1 and TRBJ2-1, with a possible D match to TRBD1 (5 bases). V lost 4 bases and J lost 0, with 10 bases in between. Germline lookup yields CDR1 LGHDT and CDR2 YNNKEL (reference sequence). The CDR3 loop spans 15 amino acids. The CDR3 DNA sequence: TGTGCCAGCAGCCGTACAGGTATCTCCTACAATGAGCAGTTCTTC. Residues: CASSRTGISYNEQFF.

V and J are TRBV6-4 and TRBJ1-4; the D gene is possibly TRBD1 (5 bases). Germline-derived CDR1 and CDR2 are MRHNA and SNTAGT. The CDR3 is 15 amino acids. The V and J ends lost 3 bases and 7 bases respectively, with 15 bases between them. CDR3 nucleotides: TGTGCCAGCAGTGATGGGGTGTCAGGGACTGAAAAACTGTTTTTT. It yields the protein CASSDGVSGTEKLFF.

The chain joins TRBV6-6 to TRBJ2-5; tentative D call: TRBD1 (6 bases). V lost 5 bases, J lost 3 bases, and 10 bases lay in between. The CDR3 sequence is 13 residues long. From germline, CDR1 is MNHNY and CDR2 SVGAGI (reference sequence). The CDR3 DNA reads as TGTGCCAGCAGTCCAAGACAGGAAGAGACCCAGTACTTC. Protein product: CASSPRQEETQYF.

This clonotype has at least ten counts. V usage is TRBV6-4 and J usage is TRBJ2-7; D call uncertain. Deletions cut 1 base from V and 4 bases from J, with 8 bases between. The V gene's germline CDR1 is MRHNA and CDR2 SNTAGT. This CDR3 spans 13 amino acids. In nucleotides, the CDR3 is TGTGCCAGCAGTGACTTTGGGCTATACGAGCAGTACTTC. It translates to CASSDFGLYEQYF.